This TCR beta chain was profiled in a study of blood T cells in healthy people across ages. Primers used in a second PCR of roughly 6 to 11 cycles were a sample-barcoded 5' primer and a J-beta primer mix. TCRdb re-called the 5' RACE reads with MiXCR, one entry per CDR3 protein. This sample has approximately 2,000,000 distinct CDR3 sequences, with around 40% found just once. The CDR3 runs to 17 residues. The germline V and J ends were trimmed by 5 bases and 4 bases, with 22 bases remaining between them. From germline, CDR1 is SGHTA and CDR2 FQGTGA. The genes are TRBV7-3 and TRBJ2-3, with D possibly matching TRBD2 (7 bases). Sequencing used blood. The receptor was derived from a human donor in good health. CDR3 region: CASSPYPIGGEADTQYF. In DNA form, the CDR3 reads TGTGCCAGCAGCCCTTACCCAATAGGGGGGGAGGCAGATACGCAGTATTTT. The complete variable domain, with remaining parts taken from reference TRBV7-3 and TRBJ2-3, reads GAGVSQTPSNKVTEKGKYVELRCDPISGHTALYWYRQSLGQGPEFLIYFQGTGAADDSGLPNDRFFAVRPEGSVSTLKIQRTERGDSAVYLCASSPYPIGGEADTQYFGPGTRLTVL.